This TCR beta chain was captured by sequencing in a study of OX40 agonist ivuxolimab in advanced cancers. Whole-study context: The dose-escalation cohort was about 83% male, with a mean age of around 60 years, ranging about 23 to 79. Partial responses were achieved by three patients, of whom one had hepatocellular carcinoma and two had cutaneous melanoma. Findings and caveats of the study: Which antigen the expanded peripheral T cells recognized is unknown. Some patients without response likewise showed low normalized clonal expansion.

Of note for this clone: Its target is not known.

The V gene's germline CDR1 is SGHVS and CDR2 FQNEAQ. Trimming removed 5 bases from V and 4 bases from J, with 9 bases in between. This CDR3 spans 13 amino acids. Sequenced by immunoSEQ multiplex PCR; TCRdb stores in-frame clones only, minus some. The data show some 73,000 clones, 80% to 90% seen once. Specimen: CD4+ or CD8+ T cells sorted from blood, collected in a trial of the OX40 agonist ivuxolimab. The clonotype originates from an adult with an advanced solid tumor such as melanoma, head and neck, liver or kidney cancer. The chain has TRBV7-8 and TRBJ1-5; a weak D match, TRBD1 (5 bases). The CDR3 sequence is CASSPRGNQPQHF. DNA for the CDR3: TGTGCCAGCAGCCCCCGGGGGAATCAGCCCCAGCATTTT.